This entry concerns a single TCR beta chain. Antigen: not known. This specimen comes from a study of T cell responses to AZD1222 COVID-19 vaccine. Study results and caveats: Donors were mostly white British, more females; clonal diversity possibly underestimated.

Method: immunoSEQ multiplex PCR; TCRdb's copy keeps in-frame clones and lacks some. The data contain 140,000 to 150,000 clones, around four fifths of them singletons. CDR1 and CDR2 (germline): MNHEY, SMNVEV (reference sequence). The germline V and J ends were trimmed by 7 bases and 10 bases, with 22 bases remaining between them. This CDR3 is 14 amino acids long. The chain couples TRBV27 to TRBJ1-1, with D possibly being TRBD1 (5 bases). This specimen was peripheral blood, taken on day 0 of MenACWY control vaccination. The receptor was derived from an adult in good health. CDR3 in DNA: TGTGCCAGCATGTTTTTCGTCGGGGCGGGAGGAGCTTTCTTT. It specifies CASMFFVGAGGAFF.